Included here is one TCR beta chain sequence, with context. The antigen is undetermined. Via CD45RO/CCR7/CD25/CD127/CD95/CD27, cells of the CD4+ naive, central memory, regulatory and stem cell-like memory subsets were sorted. The whole isolated RNA underwent reverse transcription, so sequencing captured expressed TCRB transcripts. Roughly 3.6 million reads on average were seen across naive, central memory and regulatory T cell samples. The protocol was immunoSEQ multiplex PCR, while the TCRdb copy is restricted to in-frame clones and leaves out a portion. The sample yields under 950,000 clones, roughly 15% seen once. This record comes from a study of beta chain features in type 1 diabetes. Points from the study as a whole: The study found fewer insertions and more deletions at VDJ junctions in type 1 diabetes patients. There was a possibility that cDNA sequencing over-represented cells with high TCR expression.

This CDR3 is 15 amino acids long. Germline V gene lookup returns CDR1 LGHNA and CDR2 YNFKEQ. J gave up 2 bases and V 0 bases, and 1 base lay outside the gene matches. Sequenced: naive CD4+ T cells from blood. V is TRBV4-2 and J is TRBJ2-1, with 7 bases matching TRBD1. This sequence originates from a woman aged 18-30 years in good health. The CDR3 reads CASSQDRGTYNEQFF. CDR3 DNA sequence: TGTGCCAGCAGCCAAGACAGGGGGACCTACAATGAGCAGTTCTTC.